This T cell receptor beta chain was sequenced during a study of cytomegalovirus exposure and HLA in healthy donors. The CDR3 spans 13 residues. Germline V gene data show CDR1 as SQVTM and CDR2 as ANQGSEA. Trimming cost V 6 bases and J 7 bases; bases outside gene matches: 6. The PCR ran on 60 Vbeta and 13 Jbeta primers. Method: immunoSEQ multiplex PCR; TCRdb's copy keeps in-frame clones and lacks some. The data show about 140,000 clones, roughly 62% seen once. The rearrangement uses TRBV29-1 and TRBJ2-2, with 9 bases fitting TRBD1. This clonotype was obtained from a male donor in good health and CMV-seronegative. The sample consisted of PBMCs. The CDR3 spells CSVGDRADGELFF. DNA for the CDR3: TGCAGCGTGGGGGACAGGGCCGACGGGGAGCTGTTTTTT.